Shown below are 24 T cell receptor beta chains from a single sample sequenced in a study of blood T cell repertoires in COVID-19. TCRdb keeps only in-frame clones here, not all; method: immunoSEQ multiplex PCR. Of roughly 440,000 clones listed, approximately 88% are singletons. Sequenced input: peripheral blood. These receptors originate from a woman between 45 and 60 years old with COVID-19, enrolled during active disease.

This clone was counted a single time. The chain is built from TRBV11-3 and TRBJ2-1; 10 nucleotides align to TRBD2. Germline V gives CDR1 SGHNT, CDR2 YENEEA. The CDR3 sequence is 14 residues long. V lost 1 base, J lost 8 bases, and 2 bases stayed unmatched. The CDR3 spells CASSLGGTSDEQFF. CDR3 coding DNA: TGTGCCAGCAGCTTAGGGGGGACTAGCGATGAGCAGTTCTTC.

This chain links TRBV28 with TRBJ2-1; 11 bases align to TRBD1. The CDR3 totals 16 residues. Germline loops: CDR1 MDHEN, CDR2 SYDVKM. J gave up 8 bases and V 1 base, and 7 bases lay outside the gene matches. CDR3 amino acids: CASSLLGQGGVDEQFF. Here the CDR3 DNA reads TGTGCCAGCAGTTTATTGGGACAGGGGGGTGTCGATGAGCAGTTCTTC.

The CDR3 spells CASSSEIPRGSPLHF. The CDR3 DNA reads as TGTGCCAGCAGCTCAGAAATACCCCGTGGTTCACCCCTCCACTTT. J is TRBJ1-6 and V is TRBV9; D gene uncertain. The V gene's germline CDR1 is SGDLS and CDR2 YYNGEE. This CDR3 spans 15 amino acids. The V gene lost 4 bases and the J gene lost 9 bases, with 17 bases spanning the gap.

The chain has TRBV6-5 and TRBJ1-1; 8 bases line up with TRBD1. Germline CDR1 is MNHEY and CDR2 is SVGAGI. J was trimmed by 3 bases and V by 6 bases; bases with no gene match: 6. The CDR3 spans 14 residues. The CDR3 here is CASSLQGGDTEAFF. DNA for the CDR3: TGTGCCAGCAGCTTACAGGGGGGGGACACTGAAGCTTTCTTT.

The V gene is TRBV7-2, the J gene TRBJ2-3; D might be TRBD1 (5 bases). This CDR3 comprises 14 residues. V lost 5 bases to trimming and J lost 4 bases, with 13 bases between them. CDR1 is SGHTA and CDR2 is FQGNSA in the germline V gene. The CDR3 region is CASSPLRGADTQYF. CDR3 in DNA: TGTGCCAGCAGCCCCTTAAGGGGCGCAGATACGCAGTATTTT.

This clone was picked up one time. V gene TRBV24-1 combines with J gene TRBJ2-2; 7 positions agree with TRBD1. V shed 4 bases, J shed 6 bases, and the junction held 4 bases outside the gene matches. The CDR3 totals 14 residues. CDR1 and CDR2 from the germline V gene are KGHDR and SFDVKD. CDR3 DNA sequence: TGTGCCACCAGTGACCCCACAGGGGCCGGGGAGCTGTTTTTT. Protein product: CATSDPTGAGELFF.

This chain joins TRBV7-9 and TRBJ1-1; tentatively, D is TRBD1 (5 bases). Germline V gene sequence: CDR1 SEHNR, CDR2 FQNEAQ (reference sequence). The CDR3 spans 15 residues. V was trimmed by 5 bases and J by 10 bases, leaving 23 bases between them. The CDR3 region has the DNA TGTGCCAGCAGCCCGCCGGGGGGAATGAACACTCGAGCTTTCTTT. Translating it yields CASSPPGGMNTRAFF.

This clone was seen more than once but under ten times. J is TRBJ2-1 and V is TRBV30; no reliable D call. CDR3 length: 15 residues. The V and J ends lost 4 bases and 1 base respectively, with 14 bases between them. CDR1 is GTSNPN, CDR2 SVGIG, per germline (reference sequence). The DNA for the CDR3 is TGTGCCTGGAAACACGCGTTGAGGTCCTACAATGAGCAGTTCTTC. It codes for CAWKHALRSYNEQFF.

This clone was seen a single time. The V call is TRBV5-8, the J call TRBJ1-6; 8 bases line up with TRBD1. The CDR3 sequence is 14 residues long. The germline CDR1 and CDR2 sequences are SGHTS and YDEGEE. V shed 0 bases, J shed 15 bases, and the junction held 8 bases outside the gene matches. The CDR3 DNA is TGTGCCAGCAGCTTGGCCCAGGGGGCTACTCACCTCCACTTT. The encoded protein is CASSLAQGATHLHF. The full variable domain, completed using reference TRBV5-8 and TRBJ1-6, is EAGVTQSPTHLIKTRGQQATLRCSPISGHTSVYWYQQALGLGLQFLLWYDEGEERNRGNFPPRFSGRQFPNYSSELNVNALELEDSALYLCASSLAQGATHLHFGNGTRLTVT.

V is TRBV19 and J is TRBJ2-4, with 14 bases fitting TRBD2. With V trimmed by 5 bases and J by 0 bases, 6 bases remained unmatched. Germline assignment: CDR1 LNHDA and CDR2 SQIVND (reference sequence). The CDR3 covers 18 residues. This CDR3 is CASSSGLAGAEAKNIQYF. The CDR3 nucleotides are TGTGCCAGTAGTTCGGGACTAGCGGGGGCCGAAGCCAAAAACATTCAGTACTTC.

This clone showed up just a few times. V gene TRBV2 combines with J gene TRBJ1-5, with TRBD1 identical over 8 bases. The V gene end was trimmed by 7 bases and the J gene end by 4 bases; junction bases not matched to a gene: 6. Looked up from germline, CDR1 is SNHLY and CDR2 is FYNNEI. This CDR3 contains 14 residues. Here the CDR3 DNA reads TGTGCCAGCACAGACAGGGGATTTAATCAGCCCCAGCATTTT. This sequence encodes CASTDRGFNQPQHF.

The rearrangement uses TRBV12-3 or TRBV12-4 and TRBJ2-1; 8 bases line up with TRBD2. V dropped 7 bases and J dropped 9; count of bases not matched to a gene: 8. This CDR3 is 13 amino acids long. The CDR3 coding sequence is TGTGCCAGCACAATTACTAGCGGTGTTGAGCAGTTCTTC. Its translation: CASTITSGVEQFF.

The chain couples TRBV10-3 to TRBJ2-7; 7 positions match TRBD1. The germline V gene has CDR1 ENHRY and CDR2 SYGVKD. The CDR3 spans 15 residues. Trimming removed 2 bases from V and 4 bases from J; junction bases left unmatched: 8. The CDR3 DNA sequence: TGTGCCATCAGTGAGAATTTAGGGGGCGGATACGAGCAGTACTTC. Translating it yields CAISENLGGGYEQYF.

This rearrangement joins TRBV5-1 to TRBJ1-1, with D tentatively TRBD1 (5 bases). CDR3 length equals 14 residues. CDR1 is SGHRS and CDR2 is YFSETQ in the germline V gene. Trimming pared 5 bases from V and 2 bases from J, leaving 13 bases between. DNA of the CDR3: TGCGCCAGCAGTGCTGGGGGGAGAAACACTGAAGCTTTCTTT. It is translated as CASSAGGRNTEAFF.

CDR3 region: CASSTTGEGGIYGYTF. CDR3 DNA: TGCGCCAGCAGCACGACAGGGGAAGGAGGGATTTATGGCTACACCTTC. The rearrangement links TRBV10-1 to TRBJ1-2, with 8 bases fitting TRBD1. The CDR3 runs to 16 residues. CDR1 WNHNN and CDR2 SYGVQD come from the germline V gene (reference sequence). The J segment lost 5 bases and the V segment lost 6 bases, leaving 14 bases of the junction unmatched.

This rearrangement joins TRBV4-1 to TRBJ2-2, with unresolved D. The CDR3 runs to 17 residues. The V and J ends lost 4 bases and 1 base respectively, with 16 bases between them. Germline CDR1 MGHRA, CDR2 YSYEKL. The CDR3: CASSPGYIGMNTGELFF. The CDR3 DNA reads TGCGCCAGCAGCCCGGGTTATATAGGAATGAACACCGGGGAGCTGTTTTTT.

The chain recombines TRBV27 with TRBJ1-4; D might be TRBD1 (6 bases). The V and J ends lost 6 bases and 2 bases respectively, with 10 bases between them. The CDR3 consists of 14 residues. CDR1 is MNHEY, CDR2 SMNVEV, per germline (reference sequence). The DNA for the CDR3 is TGTGCCAGCAGGATCGACAGGACTAATGAAAAACTGTTTTTT. This translates into CASRIDRTNEKLFF.

The V gene is TRBV2, the J gene TRBJ1-1; D is uncertain. The V and J ends lost 9 bases and 6 bases respectively, with 11 bases between them. Germline CDR1 is SNHLY and CDR2 is FYNNEI. This CDR3 contains 11 residues. The chain's CDR3 is CARGSGAEAFF. Here the CDR3 DNA reads TGTGCCAGAGGCAGCGGCGCTGAAGCTTTCTTT.

The J gene is TRBJ1-2, the V gene TRBV30, with TRBD1 as a possible D gene (5 bases). The CDR3 is 12 residues long. CDR1 GTSNPN and CDR2 SVGIG come from the germline V gene (reference sequence). V was trimmed by 2 bases and J by 8 bases, leaving 12 bases between them. The CDR3, as DNA: TGTGCCTGGAGTTCACGGAGGGGCGGCTACACCTTC. Its translation is CAWSSRRGGYTF. The variable domain in full, completed from reference TRBV30 and TRBJ1-2, reads SQTIHQWPATLVQPVGSPLSLECTVEGTSNPNLYWYRQAAGRGLQLLFYSVGIGQISSEVPQNLSASRPQDRQFILSSKKLLLSDSGFYLCAWSSRRGGYTFGSGTRLTVV.

CDR3 loop: CASGQDRGSYEQYF. CDR3 DNA: TGTGCCAGCGGACAGGACAGGGGCTCCTACGAGCAGTACTTC. The chain recombines TRBV6-5 with TRBJ2-7, with TRBD1 matching over 9 bases. This CDR3 is 14 amino acids long. Trimming at V came to 8 bases and at J to 0 bases, leaving 5 bases not matched to a gene. Germline V gene sequence: CDR1 MNHEY, CDR2 SVGAGI.

V usage is TRBV7-9 and J usage is TRBJ1-2; 9 bases map to TRBD1. CDR1 is SEHNR and CDR2 is FQNEAQ in the germline V gene (reference sequence). The V segment lost 4 bases and the J segment 10 bases; nucleotides outside the gene matches: 13. CDR3 size: 15 residues. DNA of the CDR3: TGTGCCAGCAGCTCCACAGGGGGCGCAAAGGTTTCCTACACCTTC. Its translation: CASSSTGGAKVSYTF.

The chain joins TRBV19 to TRBJ1-2, with D possibly TRBD1 on 6 matching bases. V was clipped by 5 bases and J by 4 bases, with 17 bases between them. This CDR3 is built from 15 residues. Germline V gene data show CDR1 as LNHDA and CDR2 as SQIVND (reference sequence). CDR3 in DNA: TGTGCCAGTAGTTCCGCCCCAACAGGGATCTATGGCTACACCTTC. Protein product: CASSSAPTGIYGYTF. Combining the CDR3 with reference TRBV19 and TRBJ1-2 gives the whole variable domain DGGITQSPKYLFRKEGQNVTLSCEQNLNHDAMYWYRQDPGQGLRLIYYSQIVNDFQKGDIAEGYSVSREKKESFPLTVTSAQKNPTAFYLCASSSAPTGIYGYTFGSGTRLTVV.

This clone has a handful of counts. J is TRBJ2-3 and V is TRBV6-1; 8 positions agree with TRBD1. V gave up 8 bases and J gave up 4 bases; unmatched junction bases: 11. Germline loops: CDR1 MNHNS, CDR2 SASEGT. The CDR3 loop spans 15 amino acids. The CDR3 loop is CASCPTGQGPDTQYF. CDR3 nucleotides: TGTGCCAGCTGTCCAACCGGACAGGGTCCAGATACGCAGTATTTT.

The rearrangement joins TRBV6-5 to TRBJ2-1; the match to TRBD1 covers 7 bases. Trimming removed 8 bases from V and 4 bases from J; junction bases left unmatched: 11. This CDR3 contains 15 residues. Germline V gives CDR1 MNHEY, CDR2 SVGAGI. CDR3 DNA sequence: TGTGCCAGCGCCGGGACGGGACAGTTTTACAATGAGCAGTTCTTC. Protein: CASAGTGQFYNEQFF.